This T cell receptor (beta chain) comes out of a study of CD4+ T cells in melanoma. General observations from the study: Neoantigen-specific CD4+ T cells in melanoma reportedly had diverse differentiation states.

Measured with immunoSEQ multiplex PCR; TCRdb has only the in-frame clones, and not every one. Of about 15,000 clones detected, roughly 66% appear once; the ten largest clones hold more than 11%. A remark on this clone: Its antigen is currently unknown.

Specimen: cells from a culture (not recorded whether cultured in vitro). The receptor was isolated from a human donor with melanoma.

The CDR3 DNA follows: TGTGCCAGCAGTTATTACCGATCGAACACTGAAGCTTTCTTT. It encodes CASSYYRSNTEAFF. V and J are TRBV6-5 and TRBJ1-1; D gene uncertain. With 3 bases removed from V and 1 base from J, the gap between germline ends came to 9 bases. Per germline, CDR1 MNHEY and CDR2 SVGAGI. The CDR3 loop spans 14 amino acids.